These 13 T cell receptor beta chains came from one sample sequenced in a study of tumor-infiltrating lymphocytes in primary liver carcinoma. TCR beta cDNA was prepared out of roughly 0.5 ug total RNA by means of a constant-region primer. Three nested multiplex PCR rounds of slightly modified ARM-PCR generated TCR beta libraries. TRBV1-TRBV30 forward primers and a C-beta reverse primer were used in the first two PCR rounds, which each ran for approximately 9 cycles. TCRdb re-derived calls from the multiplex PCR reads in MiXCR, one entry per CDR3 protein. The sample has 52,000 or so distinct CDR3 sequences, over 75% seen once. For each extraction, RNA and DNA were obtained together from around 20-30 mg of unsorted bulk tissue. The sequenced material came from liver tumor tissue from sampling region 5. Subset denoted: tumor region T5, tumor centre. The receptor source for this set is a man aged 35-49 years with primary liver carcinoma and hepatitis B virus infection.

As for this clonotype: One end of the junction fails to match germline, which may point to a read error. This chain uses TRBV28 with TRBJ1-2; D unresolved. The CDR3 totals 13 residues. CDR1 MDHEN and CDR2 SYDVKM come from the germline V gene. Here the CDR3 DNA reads TGTGCCAGCAATTTAATGGTCAATTATGGCTACACCTTC. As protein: CASNLMVNYGYTF.

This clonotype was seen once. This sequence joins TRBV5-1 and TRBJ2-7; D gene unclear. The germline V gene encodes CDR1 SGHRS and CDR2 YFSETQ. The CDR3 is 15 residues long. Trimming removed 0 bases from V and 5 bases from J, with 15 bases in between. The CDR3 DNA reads TGCGCCAGCAGCTTGGACAGAGAGTGGATCCACGAGCAGTACTTC. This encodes CASSLDREWIHEQYF.

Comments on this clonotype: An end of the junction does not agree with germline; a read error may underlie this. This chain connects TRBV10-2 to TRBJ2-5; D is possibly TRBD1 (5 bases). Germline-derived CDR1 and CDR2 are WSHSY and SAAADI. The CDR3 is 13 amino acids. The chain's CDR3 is CASSDTRAETRHF. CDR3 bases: TGCGCCAGCAGTGATACCAGGGCGGAGACCCGGCACTTC.

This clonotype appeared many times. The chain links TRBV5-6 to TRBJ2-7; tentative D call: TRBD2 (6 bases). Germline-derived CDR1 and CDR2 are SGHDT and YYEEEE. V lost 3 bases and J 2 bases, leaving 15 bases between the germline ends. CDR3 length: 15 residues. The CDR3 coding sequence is TGTGCCAGCAGCTCCTGGGACTTCCTCCCCTACGAGCAGTACTTC. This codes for CASSSWDFLPYEQYF.

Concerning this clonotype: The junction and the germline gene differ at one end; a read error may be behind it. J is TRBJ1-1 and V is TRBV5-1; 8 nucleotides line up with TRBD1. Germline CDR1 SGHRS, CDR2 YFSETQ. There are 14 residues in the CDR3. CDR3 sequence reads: CANSAAGGYTEAFF. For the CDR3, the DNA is TGCGCCAACAGCGCCGCAGGGGGCTATACAGAAGCTTTCTTT. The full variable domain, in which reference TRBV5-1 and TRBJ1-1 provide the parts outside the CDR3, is KAGVTQTPRYLIKTRGQQVTLSCSPISGHRSVSWYQQTPGQGLQFLFEYFSETQRNKGNFPGRFSGRQFSNSRSEMNVSTLELGDSALYLCANSAAGGYTEAFFGQGTRLTVV.

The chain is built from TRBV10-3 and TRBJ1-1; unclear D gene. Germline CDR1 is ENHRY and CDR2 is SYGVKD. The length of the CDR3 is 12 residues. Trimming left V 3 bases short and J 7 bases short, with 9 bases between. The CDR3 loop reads CAISDSSIEAFF. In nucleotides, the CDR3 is TGTGCCATCAGTGACTCGTCCATTGAAGCTTTCTTT.

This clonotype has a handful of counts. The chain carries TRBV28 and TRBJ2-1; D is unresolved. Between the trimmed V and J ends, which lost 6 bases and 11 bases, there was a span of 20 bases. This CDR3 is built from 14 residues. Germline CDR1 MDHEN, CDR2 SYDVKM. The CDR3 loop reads CASSLHRGHVKQFF. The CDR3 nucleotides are TGTGCCAGCAGCCTACACCGAGGCCACGTGAAGCAGTTCTTC. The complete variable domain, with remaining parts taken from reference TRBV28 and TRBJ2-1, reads DVKVTQSSRYLVKRTGEKVFLECVQDMDHENMFWYRQDPGLGLRLIYFSYDVKMKEKGDIPEGYSVSREKKERFSLILESASTNQTSMYLCASSLHRGHVKQFFGPGTRLTVL.

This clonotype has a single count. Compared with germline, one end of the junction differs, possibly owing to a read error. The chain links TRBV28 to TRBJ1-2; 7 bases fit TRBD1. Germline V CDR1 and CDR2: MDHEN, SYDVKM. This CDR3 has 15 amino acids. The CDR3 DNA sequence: TGTGCCAGTAGTTTTAGGGTAGGGGGCAACTATGGCTACACCTTC. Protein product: CASSFRVGGNYGYTF.

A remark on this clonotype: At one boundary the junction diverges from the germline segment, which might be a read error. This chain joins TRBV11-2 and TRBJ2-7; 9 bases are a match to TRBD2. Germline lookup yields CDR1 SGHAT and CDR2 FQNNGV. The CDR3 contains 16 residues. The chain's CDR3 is CASSHGTSRLAYEQYF. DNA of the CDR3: TGTGCCAGCAGCCACGGGACTAGCAGGCTAGCTTACGAACAGTACTTC.

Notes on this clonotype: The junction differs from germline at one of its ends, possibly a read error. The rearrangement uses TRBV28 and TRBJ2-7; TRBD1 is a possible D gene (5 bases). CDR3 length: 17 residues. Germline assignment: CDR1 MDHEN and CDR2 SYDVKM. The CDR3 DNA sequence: TGTGCCATCAGTTTTGCCCTCAGCGATGGGGCCGCCTACGAGCAGTACTTC. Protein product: CAISFALSDGAAYEQYF.

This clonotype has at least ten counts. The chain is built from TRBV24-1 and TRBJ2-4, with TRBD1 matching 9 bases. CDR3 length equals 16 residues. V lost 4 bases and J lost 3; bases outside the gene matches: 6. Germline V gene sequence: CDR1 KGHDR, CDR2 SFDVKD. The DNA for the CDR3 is TGTGCCACCAGTGAGGACAGGGGCGCCTACAAAAACATTCAGTACTTC. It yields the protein CATSEDRGAYKNIQYF.

CDR3 in amino acids: CASSFPGPDTQYF. Written as DNA, the CDR3 is TGTGCCAGCAGCTTCCCAGGGCCAGATACGCAGTATTTT. J is TRBJ2-3 and V is TRBV11-2, with D perhaps matching TRBD1 (5 bases). The CDR3 is 13 residues long. Germline V gene lookup returns CDR1 SGHAT and CDR2 FQNNGV. With 3 bases removed from V and 4 bases from J, the gap between germline ends came to 8 bases. The whole variable domain, remainder taken from reference TRBV11-2 and TRBJ2-3, is EAGVAQSPRYKIIEKRQSVAFWCNPISGHATLYWYQQILGQGPKLLIQFQNNGVVDDSQLPKDRFSAERLKGVDSTLKIQPAKLEDSAVYLCASSFPGPDTQYFGPGTRLTVL.

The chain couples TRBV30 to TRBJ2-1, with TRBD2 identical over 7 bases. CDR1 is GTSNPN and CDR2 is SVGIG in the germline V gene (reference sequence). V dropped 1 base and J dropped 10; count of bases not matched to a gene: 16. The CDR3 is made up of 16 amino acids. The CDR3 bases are TGTGCCTGGAGTGCCGGACTAGTGAGAGTGAGAGGGGAGCAGTTCTTC. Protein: CAWSAGLVRVRGEQFF.